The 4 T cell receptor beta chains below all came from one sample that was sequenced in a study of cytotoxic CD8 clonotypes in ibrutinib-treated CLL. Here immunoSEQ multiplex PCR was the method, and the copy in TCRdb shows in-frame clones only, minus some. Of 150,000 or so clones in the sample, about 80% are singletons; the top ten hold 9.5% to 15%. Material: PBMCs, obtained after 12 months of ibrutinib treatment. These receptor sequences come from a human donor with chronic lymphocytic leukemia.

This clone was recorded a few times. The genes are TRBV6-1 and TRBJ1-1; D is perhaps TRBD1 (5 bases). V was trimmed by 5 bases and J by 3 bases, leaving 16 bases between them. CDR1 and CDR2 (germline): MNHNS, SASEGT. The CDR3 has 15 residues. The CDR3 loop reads CASSPRDLRDTEAFF. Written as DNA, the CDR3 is TGTGCCAGCAGTCCCAGGGACCTTAGGGACACTGAAGCTTTCTTT.

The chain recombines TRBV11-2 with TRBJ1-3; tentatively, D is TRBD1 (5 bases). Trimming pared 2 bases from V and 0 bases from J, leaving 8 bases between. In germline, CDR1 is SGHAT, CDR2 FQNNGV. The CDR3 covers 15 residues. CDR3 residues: CASSLSGNSGNTIYF. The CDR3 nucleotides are TGTGCCAGCAGCTTATCAGGGAACTCTGGAAACACCATATATTTT. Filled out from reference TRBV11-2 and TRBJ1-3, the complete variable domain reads EAGVAQSPRYKIIEKRQSVAFWCNPISGHATLYWYQQILGQGPKLLIQFQNNGVVDDSQLPKDRFSAERLKGVDSTLKIQPAKLEDSAVYLCASSLSGNSGNTIYFGEGSWLTVV.

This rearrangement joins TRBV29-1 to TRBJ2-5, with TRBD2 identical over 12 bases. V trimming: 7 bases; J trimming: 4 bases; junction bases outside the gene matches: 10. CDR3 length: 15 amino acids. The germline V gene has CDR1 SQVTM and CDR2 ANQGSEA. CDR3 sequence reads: CSAGPGLAGRETQYF. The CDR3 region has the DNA TGCAGCGCAGGGCCGGGACTAGCGGGTCGAGAGACCCAGTACTTC.

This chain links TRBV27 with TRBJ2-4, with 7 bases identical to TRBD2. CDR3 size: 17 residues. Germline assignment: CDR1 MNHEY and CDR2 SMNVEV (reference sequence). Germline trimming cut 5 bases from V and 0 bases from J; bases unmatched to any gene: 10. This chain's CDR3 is CASSQRDYRVAKNIQYF. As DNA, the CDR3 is TGTGCCAGCAGTCAAAGGGACTACCGTGTAGCCAAAAACATTCAGTACTTC.